This TCR beta chain was retrieved from a study of blood T cell repertoires in COVID-19. Whole-study context: PBMCs, B-cell-depleted T cells, or T cells provided the cDNA or gDNA that made up the material.

Sequencing was performed with immunoSEQ multiplex PCR; in TCRdb, only in-frame clones are kept and a portion is missing. The profile covers 200,000 to 300,000 clones, with 83% appearing a single time and 3.6% taken by the ten largest. The germline V gene has CDR1 MDHEN and CDR2 SYDVKM. The CDR3 runs to 14 residues. Trimming cost V 6 bases and J 0 bases, with 11 bases left between them. Assignment of participants to cohorts was predicated upon participant-reported clinical history. This clone has a count of ten or more. The chain links TRBV28 to TRBJ1-2; D is unresolved. The sequence came from a woman aged 40 to 50 who had been exposed to COVID-19. The sample consisted of PBMCs or T cells enriched from blood (not recorded which). CDR3 bases: TGTGCCAGCAGATGGGAGTTAGCTAACTATGGCTACACCTTC. It is translated as CASRWELANYGYTF.